The sequence of this T cell receptor (beta chain) was determined in a study of cytomegalovirus exposure and HLA in healthy donors. Germline V CDR1 and CDR2: SNHLY, FYNNEI. The length of the CDR3 is 14 residues. The V gene end was trimmed by 9 bases and the J gene end by 10 bases; junction bases not matched to a gene: 8. It was with 60 Vbeta and 13 Jbeta primers that the PCR ran. The table came from immunoSEQ multiplex PCR; TCRdb's copy has only in-frame clones and leaves some out. The table shows some 100,000 clones, with around 84% occurring only once. The sample taken for sequencing was PBMCs. The chain couples TRBV2 to TRBJ2-1, with 14 bases matching TRBD2. This receptor was identified in a woman in her forties in good health and CMV-seropositive. The CDR3 nucleotides are TGTGCCAGTAGACTAGCGGGAGGGTTTTGGGAGCAGTTCTTC. Its protein product is CASRLAGGFWEQFF.